These T cell receptor beta chains were read from a single sample in a study of blood T cell repertoires in COVID-19. Produced via immunoSEQ multiplex PCR; TCRdb's table is partial and in-frame only. In the table there are 200,000 to 300,000 clones, roughly 90% of which are singletons. The sample comprised peripheral blood. These receptors were collected from a man aged 25-45 years with active or convalescent COVID-19. CDR3s include the opening cysteine and the closing phenylalanine or tryptophan. D genes are given only for firm matches. Clone size is not always given. Where it is, it says once, few, many or a class for expanded clones.

v_call	d_call	clone_size	j_call	cdr3_aa	cdr3_nt
TRBV7-2	.	.	TRBJ2-3	CASSLVWDTSTDTQYF	TGTGCCAGCAGCTTAGTATGGGACACTAGCACAGATACGCAGTATTTT
TRBV19	.	.	TRBJ2-5	CASSPGDQETQYF	TGTGCCAGTAGTCCAGGGGATCAAGAGACCCAGTACTTC
TRBV3-1/TRBV3-2	.	.	TRBJ1-2	CASSPQSGGYYGYTF	TGTGCCAGCAGCCCCCAATCGGGGGGATACTATGGCTACACCTTC
TRBV7-9	.	.	TRBJ1-1	CASSFSGQQNTEAFF	TGTGCCAGCAGCTTCTCGGGACAACAGAACACTGAAGCTTTCTTT
TRBV15	.	.	TRBJ1-6	CATSPRWGADNSPLHF	TGTGCCACCAGCCCCCGATGGGGCGCAGATAATTCACCCCTCCACTTT
TRBV6-5	.	.	TRBJ1-5	CARGTSVCNQPQHF	TGTGCCAGAGGGACATCTGTGTGCAATCAGCCCCAGCATTTT
TRBV14	.	.	TRBJ1-3	CASDGTVSSRNTIYF	TGTGCCAGCGACGGGACTGTGAGTTCCCGGAACACCATATATTTT
TRBV10-3	TRBD2	.	TRBJ2-4	CAISETSGGAELNIQYF	TGTGCCATCAGTGAGACTAGCGGGGGGGCCGAGTTGAACATTCAGTACTTC
TRBV15	TRBD1	.	TRBJ1-5	CATSRGDRENQPQHF	TGTGCCACCAGCAGAGGAGACAGGGAGAATCAGCCCCAGCATTTT
TRBV6-4	.	.	TRBJ2-4	CASSVSPGNIQYF	TGTGCCAGCAGTGTCAGTCCGGGAAACATTCAGTACTTC
TRBV3-1/TRBV3-2	TRBD1	once	TRBJ1-1	CASSRTGETEAFF	TGTGCCAGCAGCCGAACAGGGGAAACTGAAGCTTTCTTT
TRBV2	.	.	TRBJ1-4	CASRNEIGGWEKLFF	TGTGCCAGCAGGAATGAGATAGGGGGTTGGGAAAAACTGTTTTTT
TRBV15	.	.	TRBJ1-1	CATSGELGGITNTEAFF	TGTGCCACCAGCGGCGAACTAGGAGGGATAACGAACACTGAAGCTTTCTTT
TRBV7-9	.	.	TRBJ2-7	CASSLVAWGQIYEQYF	TGTGCCAGCAGCTTGGTAGCTTGGGGACAAATCTACGAGCAGTACTTC
TRBV7-2	TRBD2	.	TRBJ2-3	CASSRGVGAVADTQYF	TGTGCCAGCAGCCGGGGGGTTGGGGCGGTTGCAGATACGCAGTATTTT
TRBV5-6	.	.	TRBJ1-2	CASSETGQIVPLNYGYTF	TGTGCCAGCAGCGAAACAGGACAGATAGTACCCCTTAACTATGGCTACACCTTC
TRBV10-2	TRBD2	once	TRBJ2-5	CASGEGLADQETQYF	TGCGCCAGCGGGGAGGGACTAGCGGATCAAGAGACCCAGTACTTC